The next 21 T cell receptor beta chains were all read from a single sample in a study of blood T cell repertoires in COVID-19. Sequencing was performed with immunoSEQ multiplex PCR; in TCRdb, only in-frame clones are kept and a portion is missing. The profile shows roughly 68,000 clones, roughly 71% of them singletons. The sequenced sample consisted of peripheral blood. Receptors were obtained from a man aged 55 to 70 with COVID-19, enrolled during active disease.

This chain links TRBV20-1 with TRBJ1-1; no clear D gene. Trimming removed 4 bases from V and 11 bases from J, with 14 bases in between. Germline V gene sequence: CDR1 DFQATT, CDR2 SNEGSKA (reference sequence). The CDR3 totals 11 residues. The DNA of the CDR3 is TGCAGTGCTACAAACTATGGAACGGCTTTCTTT. Translating it yields CSATNYGTAFF.

The chain employs TRBV5-1 and TRBJ1-4; perhaps TRBD1 as D (5 bases). The CDR3 is 15 residues long. V lost 6 bases, J lost 0 bases, and 12 bases lay in between. In germline, CDR1 is SGHRS, CDR2 YFSETQ. This CDR3 reads CASTRTPATNEKLFF. In DNA, the CDR3 is TGCGCCAGCACACGGACACCCGCAACTAATGAAAAACTGTTTTTT. Supplemented by reference TRBV5-1 and TRBJ1-4, the full variable domain reads KAGVTQTPRYLIKTRGQQVTLSCSPISGHRSVSWYQQTPGQGLQFLFEYFSETQRNKGNFPGRFSGRQFSNSRSEMNVSTLELGDSALYLCASTRTPATNEKLFFGSGTQLSVL.

The chain has TRBV9 and TRBJ2-1, with a tentative D call TRBD2 (6 bases). CDR1 SGDLS and CDR2 YYNGEE come from the germline V gene. V was clipped by 0 bases and J by 6 bases, with 10 bases between them. The CDR3 is 14 amino acids. Here the CDR3 DNA reads TGTGCCAGCAGCGTAGTCGGGAGCGGCAATGAGCAGTTCTTC. Translated, it gives CASSVVGSGNEQFF.

This chain links TRBV14 with TRBJ2-3; 8 bases agree with TRBD1. V shed 3 bases and J 5 bases; nucleotides not matched to a gene: 7. Germline values: CDR1 SGHDN, CDR2 FVKESK. This CDR3 comprises 15 residues. CDR3 amino acids: CASSQPRGLGDTQYF. The CDR3 nucleotides are TGTGCCAGCAGCCAGCCCAGGGGGCTGGGAGATACGCAGTATTTT.

The chain recombines TRBV7-9 with TRBJ1-2; a possible D gene is TRBD1 (5 bases). The V gene's germline CDR1 is SEHNR and CDR2 FQNEAQ (reference sequence). The CDR3 sequence is 16 residues long. V was cut by 6 bases and J by 4 bases, with 21 bases left in between. CDR3 bases: TGTGCCAGCAGAAAGGACCGGGGGAGGGGCAGCTATGGCTACACCTTC. This codes for CASRKDRGRGSYGYTF.

This clone was counted a single time. The chain uses TRBV13 and TRBJ1-6; D is ambiguous. The length of the CDR3 is 14 residues. Per the germline V gene, CDR1 is PRHDT and CDR2 is FYEKMQ (reference sequence). The V end lost 3 bases, the J end lost 7 bases, and 10 bases lay between the germline ends. The chain's CDR3 is CASSLTKRNSPLHF. CDR3 DNA: TGTGCCAGCAGCTTGACAAAGCGGAATTCACCCCTCCACTTT.

The CDR3 sequence is CASSPPGLAGGYNEQFF. DNA of the CDR3: TGTGCCAGCTCACCACCCGGACTAGCGGGGGGGTACAATGAGCAGTTCTTC. This rearrangement joins TRBV18 to TRBJ2-1, with TRBD2 matching 15 bases. CDR1 KGHSH and CDR2 LQKENI come from the germline V gene. V shed 0 bases, J shed 4 bases, and the junction held 1 base outside the gene matches. CDR3 length equals 17 residues.

The chain carries TRBV6-5 and TRBJ1-5, with a tentative D call TRBD1 (6 bases). Trimming stripped 7 bases from V and 6 bases from J, with 13 bases between. The CDR3 extends over 13 amino acids. CDR1 and CDR2 from the germline V gene are MNHEY and SVGAGI. The CDR3 is CASMGRGSQPQHF. The DNA of the CDR3 is TGTGCCAGCATGGGGAGGGGGAGTCAGCCCCAGCATTTT.

This chain uses TRBV5-1 with TRBJ2-1, with 14 bases aligning to TRBD2. CDR3 length equals 17 residues. V was pared by 3 bases and J by 6 bases, with 8 bases of the junction left unmatched. Germline CDR1 reads SGHRS; CDR2 reads YFSETQ. This CDR3 reads CASSWGTSGRGPNEQFF. In nucleotides, the CDR3 is TGCGCCAGCAGCTGGGGGACTAGCGGGAGAGGTCCCAATGAGCAGTTCTTC.

The V gene is TRBV5-1, the J gene TRBJ2-5; D unclear. V lost 2 bases, J lost 3 bases, and 8 bases lay in between. CDR3 length: 13 amino acids. The germline CDR1 and CDR2 sequences are SGHRS and YFSETQ. The CDR3 sequence: CASSLGTEETQYF. The CDR3 DNA follows: TGCGCCAGCAGCTTAGGAACAGAAGAGACCCAGTACTTC.

V gene TRBV7-2 combines with J gene TRBJ1-2; 8 bases line up with TRBD1. Trimming removed 1 base from V and 4 bases from J; junction bases left unmatched: 5. The CDR3 is made up of 15 amino acids. Germline V gene sequence: CDR1 SGHTA, CDR2 FQGNSA. The CDR3 loop is CASSLGTGTGYGYTF. CDR3 bases: TGTGCCAGCAGCTTAGGAACCGGGACAGGCTATGGCTACACCTTC.

This clone was observed once. The rearrangement links TRBV5-6 to TRBJ2-3; TRBD2 matches at 7 bases. The CDR3 extends over 13 amino acids. V lost 7 bases and J lost 4; bases outside the gene matches: 6. Germline CDR1 SGHDT, CDR2 YYEEEE. The CDR3 protein is CASGEAGADTQYF. In nucleotides, the CDR3 is TGTGCCAGCGGGGAGGCGGGAGCAGATACGCAGTATTTT.

The chain links TRBV7-9 to TRBJ2-7; the match to TRBD1 covers 9 bases. The CDR3 is made up of 13 amino acids. J gave up 6 bases and V 5 bases, and 5 bases lay outside the gene matches. Germline CDR1 reads SEHNR; CDR2 reads FQNEAQ (reference sequence). The CDR3 spells CASSHSDRGEQYF. The CDR3 DNA reads as TGTGCCAGCAGCCATTCGGACAGGGGCGAGCAGTACTTC.

This clone was detected a few times. The rearrangement links TRBV19 to TRBJ1-1; D unclear. The CDR3 contains 14 residues. Germline CDR1 LNHDA, CDR2 SQIVND (reference sequence). Trimming stripped 5 bases from V and 3 bases from J, with 13 bases between. As DNA, the CDR3 is TGTGCCAGTAGTGTCCGGGGTGGGGACACTGAAGCTTTCTTT. Translation gives CASSVRGGDTEAFF. Supplemented by reference TRBV19 and TRBJ1-1, the full variable domain reads DGGITQSPKYLFRKEGQNVTLSCEQNLNHDAMYWYRQDPGQGLRLIYYSQIVNDFQKGDIAEGYSVSREKKESFPLTVTSAQKNPTAFYLCASSVRGGDTEAFFGQGTRLTVV.

The rearrangement uses TRBV2 and TRBJ2-2; D may be TRBD2 (6 bases). The germline CDR1 and CDR2 sequences are SNHLY and FYNNEI. The CDR3 has 14 residues. Trimming removed 4 bases at V and 6 bases at J, with 12 bases between. The DNA of the CDR3 is TGTGCCAGCAGTGGGGCCATAGCGGCCGGGGAGCTGTTTTTT. Translating gives CASSGAIAAGELFF.

The rearrangement links TRBV29-1 to TRBJ1-1; D ambiguous. V gave up 5 bases and J gave up 2 bases, with 3 bases separating them. This CDR3 spans 10 amino acids. Germline V lookup: CDR1 SQVTM, CDR2 ANQGSEA. CDR3 DNA sequence: TGCAGCGTTCAAAACACTGAAGCTTTCTTT. Protein: CSVQNTEAFF.

The chain recombines TRBV11-2 with TRBJ2-2; D not resolved. The germline gives CDR1 SGHAT, CDR2 FQNNGV. The germline V and J ends were trimmed by 0 bases and 10 bases, with 9 bases remaining between them. The CDR3 has 13 amino acids. CDR3 residues: CASSLDVGVELFF. In DNA, the CDR3 is TGTGCCAGCAGCTTAGACGTGGGCGTGGAGCTGTTTTTT.

The J gene is TRBJ2-5, the V gene TRBV5-6; TRBD1 aligns across 11 bases. Looked up from germline, CDR1 is SGHDT and CDR2 is YYEEEE. This CDR3 has 16 amino acids. Unmatched junction bases numbered 8, after V lost 0 bases and J lost 7 bases. The CDR3 nucleotides read TGTGCCAGCAGCTTGGCGGGACAGGGGGTAAGAGTGACCCAGTACTTC. Amino acids: CASSLAGQGVRVTQYF. Complete variable domain (other parts from reference TRBV5-6 and TRBJ2-5): DAGVTQSPTHLIKTRGQQVTLRCSPKSGHDTVSWYQQALGQGPQFIFQYYEEEERQRGNFPDRFSGHQFPNYSSELNVNALLLGDSALYLCASSLAGQGVRVTQYFGPGTRLLVL.

This clone was seen a few times. The chain carries TRBV19 and TRBJ1-2; D is perhaps TRBD1 (5 bases). CDR1 LNHDA and CDR2 SQIVND come from the germline V gene (reference sequence). The length of the CDR3 is 11 residues. V lost 5 bases, J lost 8 bases, and 9 bases lay in between. The CDR3, as DNA: TGTGCCAGTAGTGCAGGGAACGGCTACACCTTC. Translating gives CASSAGNGYTF.

This clone was recorded at least ten times. Other nucleotide sequences from this sample produce the same CDR3. This chain joins TRBV5-1 and TRBJ1-3; TRBD1 is a possible D gene (5 bases). The CDR3 is made up of 15 amino acids. Germline values: CDR1 SGHRS, CDR2 YFSETQ. Trimming shortened V by 4 bases and J by 0 bases, and 11 bases separated the two germline ends. CDR3 nucleotide sequence: TGCGCCAGCAGCGTAGACAGCTTCTCTGGAAACACCATATATTTT. Amino acids: CASSVDSFSGNTIYF.

Judged by abundance, this clone is medium-sized. The chain carries TRBV19 and TRBJ1-2; TRBD1 aligns across 9 bases. Germline loops: CDR1 LNHDA, CDR2 SQIVND (reference sequence). V lost 5 bases to trimming and J lost 1 base; unmatched junction nucleotides: 8. The CDR3 totals 16 residues. The CDR3 DNA follows: TGTGCCAGTAGTTCGCAAACGGGACAGGGTAACTATGGCTACACCTTC. Translated, it gives CASSSQTGQGNYGYTF.